One sample yielded the 29 T cell receptor beta chains listed below, sequenced in a study of blood T cell repertoires in COVID-19 (dated by TCRdb to 2018 to 2021). Library preparation used the immunoSEQ multiplex PCR assay. The immuneACCESS repertoire file appears here via TCRdb, limited to in-frame rearrangements. These files lack a portion of the clones; in checked studies, under half of the deficit traces to unresolved V genes, and the cause of the others is not known. Present in this sample are approximately 270,000 clones, just under 90% of which were seen just once. The ten largest clones add up to approximately 4% of the sample. Sequencing was carried out using PBMCs or T cells enriched from blood (not recorded which). These receptors all come from a woman aged 25-40 years with acute COVID-19.

V is TRBV28 and J is TRBJ2-4; D is unclear. Between the trimmed V and J ends, which lost 5 bases and 3 bases, there was a span of 14 bases. The CDR3 runs 15 residues. Looked up from germline, CDR1 is MDHEN and CDR2 is SYDVKM. The CDR3 DNA follows: TGTGCCAGCAGTCCCCCCCCAGATTTCAAAAACATTCAGTACTTC. It codes for CASSPPPDFKNIQYF. The full variable domain, completed using reference TRBV28 and TRBJ2-4, is DVKVTQSSRYLVKRTGEKVFLECVQDMDHENMFWYRQDPGLGLRLIYFSYDVKMKEKGDIPEGYSVSREKKERFSLILESASTNQTSMYLCASSPPPDFKNIQYFGAGTRLSVL.

The genes are TRBV21-1 and TRBJ1-4. TRBV21-1 has pseudogene status. This CDR3 comprises 13 residues. The CDR3 is CASSKVLEEKLFF. The DNA of the CDR3 is TGTGCCAGCAGCAAAGTTTTAGAGGAAAAACTGTTTTTT.

This chain connects TRBV6-5 to TRBJ2-1; no clear D. Trimming cost V 8 bases and J 5 bases, with 16 bases left between them. The V gene's germline CDR1 is MNHEY and CDR2 SVGAGI. The CDR3 consists of 14 residues. CDR3 residues: CASFRFRSDNEQFF. For the CDR3, the DNA is TGTGCCAGCTTCCGGTTTAGAAGCGACAATGAGCAGTTCTTC.

The chain uses TRBV3-1 (or the pseudogene TRBV3-2) and TRBJ1-1, with 7 nucleotides matching TRBD1. Germline V lookup: CDR1 LGHDT, CDR2 YNNKEL (reference sequence). V trimming: 1 base; J trimming: 4 bases; junction bases outside the gene matches: 3. This CDR3 comprises 14 residues. CDR3 in amino acids: CASSQVDRVTEAFF. CDR3 nucleotide sequence: TGTGCCAGCAGCCAAGTCGACAGGGTCACTGAAGCTTTCTTT.

This chain joins TRBV28 and TRBJ2-3; D is possibly TRBD1 (5 bases). Per the germline V gene, CDR1 is MDHEN and CDR2 is SYDVKM. V was trimmed by 2 bases and J by 4 bases, leaving 7 bases between them. The CDR3 extends over 13 amino acids. The CDR3 DNA sequence: TGTGCCAGCAGTTTAATAGGGGCAGATACGCAGTATTTT. Protein product: CASSLIGADTQYF.

The chain carries TRBV5-4 and TRBJ2-2; the match to TRBD1 covers 8 bases. CDR3 length equals 15 residues. The J segment lost 1 base and the V segment lost 3 bases, leaving 2 bases of the junction unmatched. The V gene's germline CDR1 is SGHNT and CDR2 YYREEE (reference sequence). The CDR3 protein is CASSWGQVNTGELFF. CDR3 bases: TGTGCCAGCAGCTGGGGACAGGTGAACACCGGGGAGCTGTTTTTT.

J is TRBJ1-1 and V is TRBV4-3, with D possibly matching TRBD1 (5 bases). Germline values: CDR1 LGHNA, CDR2 YSLEER. V lost 3 bases, J lost 4 bases, and 9 bases lay in between. This CDR3 comprises 13 residues. The CDR3 is CASSHQGGTEAFF. The CDR3 DNA is TGCGCCAGCAGCCACCAGGGCGGCACTGAAGCTTTCTTT.

V is TRBV30 and J is TRBJ1-1; D remains unclear. This CDR3 has 13 amino acids. Looked up from germline, CDR1 is GTSNPN and CDR2 is SVGIG (reference sequence). V gave up 1 base and J gave up 0 bases, with 6 bases separating them. CDR3 coding DNA: TGTGCCTGGAGTGGGTGGCTGAACACTGAAGCTTTCTTT. Residues: CAWSGWLNTEAFF.

On this clone itself: Compared with germline, one end of the junction differs, possibly owing to a read error. V is TRBV27 and J is TRBJ2-5, with 8 bases identical to TRBD2. This CDR3 contains 16 residues. The germline CDR1 and CDR2 sequences are MNHEY and SMNVEV (reference sequence). CDR3 residues: CASSLGPPGLEEAQYF. The CDR3 nucleotides are TGTGCCAGCAGTCTAGGTCCTCCGGGACTAGAAGAGGCCCAGTACTTC.

This chain joins TRBV18 and TRBJ2-3; 7 bases map to TRBD1. The J segment lost 0 bases and the V segment lost 4 bases, leaving 4 bases of the junction unmatched. This CDR3 has 15 amino acids. CDR1 and CDR2 (germline): KGHSH, LQKENI. The CDR3 region has the DNA TGTGCCAGCTCACTCGGACAGGAAAGCACAGATACGCAGTATTTT. Residues: CASSLGQESTDTQYF.

Only one count was recorded for this clone. V usage is TRBV5-1 and J usage is TRBJ2-2; D is unclear. The CDR3 runs to 14 residues. Germline V lookup: CDR1 SGHRS, CDR2 YFSETQ. Trimming left V 5 bases short and J 4 bases short, with 12 bases between. DNA of the CDR3: TGCGCCAGCAGTTCCTTATCGGGCACCGGGGAGCTGTTTTTT. It codes for CASSSLSGTGELFF.

The rearrangement uses TRBV4-3 and TRBJ1-6; TRBD1 matches at 8 bases. The J segment lost 8 bases and the V segment lost 3 bases, leaving 9 bases of the junction unmatched. CDR1 LGHNA and CDR2 YSLEER come from the germline V gene. The CDR3 is 16 amino acids. The CDR3 DNA sequence: TGCGCCAGCAGCCACCTAACAGGGGGGAGTGATTCACCCCTCCACTTT. It translates to CASSHLTGGSDSPLHF.

This clone was observed a few times. Other DNA sequences within the sample encode an identical CDR3. The V and J genes are TRBV28 and TRBJ2-5; maybe TRBD1 (7 bases). Trimming pared 6 bases from V and 9 bases from J, leaving 23 bases between. CDR3 length: 15 amino acids. The V gene's germline CDR1 is MDHEN and CDR2 SYDVKM. The CDR3 spells CASRPDRAFRGAQYF. The DNA for the CDR3 is TGTGCCAGCAGACCCGACAGGGCTTTTAGGGGGGCCCAGTACTTC.

This chain uses TRBV27 with TRBJ1-2; D is possibly TRBD1 (5 bases). The CDR3 covers 14 residues. V lost 7 bases, J lost 6 bases, and 18 bases lay in between. CDR1 is MNHEY, CDR2 SMNVEV, per germline (reference sequence). This CDR3 reads CASTRWGDPDGYTF. CDR3 coding DNA: TGTGCCAGCACAAGATGGGGGGATCCGGATGGCTACACCTTC.

The J gene is TRBJ2-5, the V gene TRBV11-2; maybe TRBD2 (5 bases). This CDR3 is built from 12 residues. V shed 8 bases and J shed 0 bases, with 7 bases lying between them. CDR1 and CDR2 from the germline V gene are SGHAT and FQNNGV. The CDR3 region has the DNA TGTGCCAGCGTCGGGAACCAAGAGACCCAGTACTTC. Protein sequence: CASVGNQETQYF.

V gene TRBV20-1 combines with J gene TRBJ2-5; 8 positions agree with TRBD1. The CDR3 is made up of 14 amino acids. V shed 3 bases, J shed 4 bases, and the junction held 7 bases outside the gene matches. Germline assignment: CDR1 DFQATT and CDR2 SNEGSKA (reference sequence). CDR3 DNA: TGCAGTGCTAGTTGGGCAGGGGGCCTAGAGACCCAGTACTTC. This encodes CSASWAGGLETQYF.

The chain recombines TRBV5-1 with TRBJ1-1, with 8 nucleotides matching TRBD1. CDR1 is SGHRS and CDR2 is YFSETQ in the germline V gene. J lost 2 bases, V lost 0 bases, and 3 bases had no gene match. The CDR3 sequence is 15 residues long. CDR3 amino acids: CASSLAGGRNTEAFF. Written as DNA, the CDR3 is TGCGCCAGCAGCTTGGCAGGGGGCCGAAACACTGAAGCTTTCTTT.

This rearrangement joins TRBV19 to TRBJ1-2; possibly TRBD1 for D (5 bases). Germline values: CDR1 LNHDA, CDR2 SQIVND (reference sequence). V was trimmed by 9 bases and J by 3 bases, leaving 11 bases between them. The CDR3 contains 12 residues. CDR3 loop: CASEVGDYGYTF. The CDR3, as DNA: TGTGCCAGCGAGGTAGGGGACTATGGCTACACCTTC.

Concerning this clone itself: This same CDR3 is encoded by further DNA sequences in the sample. The rearrangement links TRBV5-1 to TRBJ1-5, with TRBD1 matching over 9 bases. Germline-derived CDR1 and CDR2 are SGHRS and YFSETQ. Unmatched junction bases numbered 3, after V lost 4 bases and J lost 4 bases. The CDR3 contains 14 residues. This CDR3 is CASSPGQGNQPQHF. Here the CDR3 DNA reads TGCGCCAGCAGCCCGGGACAGGGAAATCAGCCCCAGCATTTT.

The chain has TRBV7-3 and TRBJ2-7, with TRBD2 identical over 8 bases. Germline V CDR1 and CDR2: SGHTA, FQGTGA. The CDR3 length is 13 residues. V trimming: 10 bases; J trimming: 4 bases; junction bases outside the gene matches: 9. CDR3 bases: TGTGCCACCGCGCCCGCGGGGGGTTACGAGCAGTACTTC. It translates to CATAPAGGYEQYF.

The chain employs TRBV7-2 and TRBJ1-2, with D possibly being TRBD1 (6 bases). With 1 base removed from V and 1 base from J, the gap between germline ends came to 10 bases. The CDR3 extends over 15 amino acids. Looked up from germline, CDR1 is SGHTA and CDR2 is FQGNSA. Here the CDR3 DNA reads TGTGCCAGCAGCTTAGTCGGACAGAATAACTATGGCTACACCTTC. Protein product: CASSLVGQNNYGYTF.

V usage is TRBV5-1 and J usage is TRBJ2-2; 10 nucleotides agree with TRBD2. V was clipped by 0 bases and J by 2 bases; unmatched bases: 4. Germline CDR1 and CDR2: SGHRS and YFSETQ. The CDR3 contains 17 residues. CDR3 nucleotides: TGCGCCAGCAGCTTGGCAACTAGCGGGGCAAACACCGGGGAGCTGTTTTTT. As protein: CASSLATSGANTGELFF.

The chain is built from TRBV13 and TRBJ2-7; the D gene is possibly TRBD2 (5 bases). This CDR3 region has 13 residues. Germline CDR1 PRHDT, CDR2 FYEKMQ (reference sequence). V was pared by 5 bases and J by 2 bases, with 10 bases between. CDR3 DNA: TGTGCCAGCAGCATGGGGAGTACCTACGAGCAGTACTTC. Amino acid sequence: CASSMGSTYEQYF.

Turning to this clone: Other DNA sequences of this sample code for an identical CDR3. J is TRBJ2-3 and V is TRBV28, with a tentative D call TRBD2 (6 bases). CDR1 MDHEN and CDR2 SYDVKM come from the germline V gene. Trimming shortened V by 4 bases and J by 2 bases, and 10 bases separated the two germline ends. CDR3 size: 14 residues. The CDR3 coding sequence is TGTGCCAGCAGTTACGGGGGAGCCACAGATACGCAGTATTTT. Translated: CASSYGGATDTQYF.

The rearrangement joins TRBV28 to TRBJ2-1, with a tentative D call TRBD2 (6 bases). Between the trimmed V and J ends, which lost 2 bases and 7 bases, there was a span of 6 bases. This CDR3 contains 12 residues. Looked up from germline, CDR1 is MDHEN and CDR2 is SYDVKM. The CDR3 loop is CASSLGGNEQFF. CDR3 nucleotides: TGTGCCAGCAGTTTAGGGGGGAATGAGCAGTTCTTC.

V is TRBV6-5 and J is TRBJ1-2; the D gene is possibly TRBD1 (5 bases). CDR3 size: 13 residues. In germline, CDR1 is MNHEY, CDR2 SVGAGI. V lost 8 bases to trimming and J lost 5 bases, with 15 bases between them. The CDR3 DNA sequence: TGTGCCAGCGAGTTAGCGGGGACTTATGGCTACACCTTC. This translates into CASELAGTYGYTF.

The J gene is TRBJ2-1, the V gene TRBV19; 12 positions match TRBD2. V trimming: 4 bases; J trimming: 5 bases; junction bases outside the gene matches: 3. The CDR3 covers 15 residues. CDR1 and CDR2 from the germline V gene are LNHDA and SQIVND (reference sequence). For the CDR3, the DNA is TGTGCCAGTAGTAGGACTAGCGGGGCCGACAATGAGCAGTTCTTC. Its translation is CASSRTSGADNEQFF. Full variable domain (remainder filled in from reference TRBV19 and TRBJ2-1): DGGITQSPKYLFRKEGQNVTLSCEQNLNHDAMYWYRQDPGQGLRLIYYSQIVNDFQKGDIAEGYSVSREKKESFPLTVTSAQKNPTAFYLCASSRTSGADNEQFFGPGTRLTVL.

The V and J genes are TRBV5-1 and TRBJ1-1; D not resolved. Between the trimmed V and J ends, which lost 1 base and 1 base, there was a span of 11 bases. The CDR3 runs 15 residues. CDR1 and CDR2 (germline): SGHRS, YFSETQ. CDR3 DNA sequence: TGCGCCAGCAGCTTGAGGTGGCGGGAGAACACTGAAGCTTTCTTT. Encoded protein: CASSLRWRENTEAFF.

In the case of this clone: Its ends do not fully match the called genes, so a read error is possible. The rearrangement joins TRBV28 to TRBJ1-4; a possible D gene is TRBD1 (6 bases). The CDR3 runs 15 residues. CDR1 and CDR2 (germline): MDHEN, SYDVKM. CDR3 DNA: TGTGCCAGCACTTTAGGCTCAGGGGATACTGAAAAACTGTTTTTT. Encoded protein: CASTLGSGDTEKLFF.